The next 6 T cell receptor beta chains were all read from a single sample in a study of blood T cells in healthy people across ages. PCR was performed a second time for about 7 to 12 cycles using a sample-barcoded 5' primer and a J-beta primer mix. TCRdb independently ran MiXCR on the 5' RACE reads; one entry per CDR3 protein. Of about 1.1 million distinct CDR3 sequences detected, under 40% appear once; the ten largest clones hold around 12%. Material for sequencing was blood. These receptors were collected from a young man in good health.

This chain uses TRBV27 with TRBJ1-2; unclear D gene. The germline gives CDR1 MNHEY, CDR2 SMNVEV (reference sequence). This CDR3 contains 16 residues. V lost 6 bases and J lost 8, with 25 bases in between. In DNA, the CDR3 is TGTGCCAGCAGCTCTCTTATCACTCGGGCCAACCCCGGCTACACCTTC. As protein: CASSSLITRANPGYTF.

The chain employs TRBV7-2 and TRBJ2-7, with D tentatively TRBD1 (5 bases). This CDR3 region has 14 residues. Trimming shortened V by 2 bases and J by 6 bases, and 14 bases separated the two germline ends. Germline loops: CDR1 SGHTA, CDR2 FQGNSA. The DNA of the CDR3 is TGTGCCAGCAGCTTACTCCAGGGTCGGTCCGAGCAGTACTTC. This encodes CASSLLQGRSEQYF.

CDR3: CASSLSERTANYGYTF. The CDR3 DNA sequence: TGTGCCAGCAGTTTATCGGAACGAACAGCTAACTATGGCTACACCTTC. V usage is TRBV27 and J usage is TRBJ1-2; D remains ambiguous. Germline V gene data show CDR1 as MNHEY and CDR2 as SMNVEV (reference sequence). This CDR3 region has 16 residues. V lost 0 bases and J 0 bases, leaving 11 bases between the germline ends.

In this sample, this clonotype turned up once. The V gene is TRBV4-3, the J gene TRBJ2-1; the match to TRBD1 covers 10 bases. The germline V gene encodes CDR1 LGHNA and CDR2 YSLEER. This CDR3 comprises 17 residues. Unmatched junction bases numbered 13, after V lost 4 bases and J lost 7 bases. DNA for the CDR3: TGCGCCAGCAGCCGAGATCTCGGGACAGGGGTTTTAAATGAGCAGTTCTTC. This codes for CASSRDLGTGVLNEQFF.

This clonotype was seen a few times. The chain carries TRBV7-2 and TRBJ2-5; 7 nucleotides line up with TRBD2. Germline V gene lookup returns CDR1 SGHTA and CDR2 FQGNSA. This CDR3 has 14 amino acids. J lost 3 bases, V lost 5 bases, and 6 bases had no gene match. This chain's CDR3 is CASSPPGLKETQYF. The CDR3, as DNA: TGTGCCAGCAGCCCACCGGGACTAAAAGAGACCCAGTACTTC. Looking up the rest from reference TRBV7-2 and TRBJ2-5 gives the full variable domain: GAGVSQSPSNKVTEKGKDVELRCDPISGHTALYWYRQSLGQGLEFLIYFQGNSAPDKSGLPSDRFSAERTGGSVSTLTIQRTQQEDSAVYLCASSPPGLKETQYFGPGTRLLVL.

The genes are TRBV10-3 and TRBJ2-7, with 7 bases aligning to TRBD2. Germline trimming cut 8 bases from V and 10 bases from J; bases unmatched to any gene: 8. CDR3 size: 11 residues. In germline, CDR1 is ENHRY, CDR2 SYGVKD. The CDR3: CAIRGGGEQYF. DNA for the CDR3: TGTGCCATCCGGGGTGGGGGGGAACAGTACTTC.